The clone carrying this T cell receptor (beta chain) showed up just a few times. Its antigen is not identified. The CDR3 runs to 12 residues. Trimming removed 1 base at V and 7 bases at J, with 6 bases between. Germline V CDR1 and CDR2: KGHDR, SFDVKD. These data are taken from a study of T-cell memory formation after mild COVID-19. The study, taken as a whole, reports: Contracting clones, day 15 to 85, had balanced CD4/CD8, and later expanders favored CD4+.

A single record per CDR3 protein comes from TCRdb applying MiXCR to the 5' RACE reads. The sample gives some 110,000 distinct CDR3 sequences, 17% of which show up once; around 28% is in the top ten. V usage is TRBV24-1 and J usage is TRBJ2-5; D not resolved. This clonotype was obtained from an adult woman who had mild COVID-19 (a few samples of this study predate the infection). Cell type and time point are not known. Sequences were obtained from PBMCs or a T cell subset sorted from them (not recorded which). The DNA for the CDR3 is TGTGCCACCAGTGATTTTTCGGCGACCCAGTACTTC. Encoded protein: CATSDFSATQYF.